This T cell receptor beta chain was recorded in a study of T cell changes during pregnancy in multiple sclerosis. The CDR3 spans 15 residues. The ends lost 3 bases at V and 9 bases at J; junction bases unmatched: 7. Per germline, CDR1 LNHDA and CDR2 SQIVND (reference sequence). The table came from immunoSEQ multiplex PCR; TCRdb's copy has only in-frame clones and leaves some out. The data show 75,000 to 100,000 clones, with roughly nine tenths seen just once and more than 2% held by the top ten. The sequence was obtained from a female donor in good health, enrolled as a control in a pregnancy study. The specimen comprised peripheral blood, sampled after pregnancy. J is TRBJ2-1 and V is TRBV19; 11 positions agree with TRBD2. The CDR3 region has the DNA TGTGCCAGTAGTATTCGTACTAGCGGGGGTGCTGAGCAGTTCTTC. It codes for CASSIRTSGGAEQFF. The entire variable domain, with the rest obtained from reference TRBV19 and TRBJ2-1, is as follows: DGGITQSPKYLFRKEGQNVTLSCEQNLNHDAMYWYRQDPGQGLRLIYYSQIVNDFQKGDIAEGYSVSREKKESFPLTVTSAQKNPTAFYLCASSIRTSGGAEQFFGPGTRLTVL.